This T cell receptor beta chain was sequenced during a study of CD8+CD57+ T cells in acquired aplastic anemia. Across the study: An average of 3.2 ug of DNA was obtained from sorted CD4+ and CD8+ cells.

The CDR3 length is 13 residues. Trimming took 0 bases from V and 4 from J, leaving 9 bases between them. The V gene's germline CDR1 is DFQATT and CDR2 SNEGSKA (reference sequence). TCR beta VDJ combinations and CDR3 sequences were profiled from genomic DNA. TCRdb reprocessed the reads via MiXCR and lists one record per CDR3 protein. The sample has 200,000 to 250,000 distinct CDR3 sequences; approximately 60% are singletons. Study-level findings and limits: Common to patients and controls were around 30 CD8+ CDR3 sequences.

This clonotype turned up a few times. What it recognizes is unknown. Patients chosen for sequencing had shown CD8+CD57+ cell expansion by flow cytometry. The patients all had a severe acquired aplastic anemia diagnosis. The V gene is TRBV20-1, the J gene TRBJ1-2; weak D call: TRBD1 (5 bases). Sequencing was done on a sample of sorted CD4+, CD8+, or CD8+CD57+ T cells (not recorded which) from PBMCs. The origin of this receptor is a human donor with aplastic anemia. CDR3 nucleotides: TGCAGTGCTAGAGATCAGGGCAGCTATGGCTACACCTTC. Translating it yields CSARDQGSYGYTF.